In this sample, the clone carrying this TCR beta chain turned up many times. The sample comes from a study of HIV-infected patients and healthy controls. The germline V gene encodes CDR1 SQVTM and CDR2 ANQGSEA. Trimming took off 5 bases at V and 0 bases at J, with 14 bases between the two ends. This CDR3 contains 14 residues. Via MiXCR, TCRdb re-called the 5' RACE reads, giving one row per CDR3 protein. The sample has around 58,000 distinct CDR3 sequences, 15% to 20% seen once. The chain has TRBV29-1 and TRBJ2-7; the D call may be TRBD1 or TRBD2 (5 bases each). The receptor's source is a human donor in good health. Sequenced: CD4+ T cells from blood. The CDR3 is CSVRRDGSSYEQYF. DNA for the CDR3: TGCAGCGTTCGCCGGGACGGTAGCTCCTACGAGCAGTACTTC.